This T cell receptor beta chain originates from a study of technical replicates of blood from several donors. The V segment lost 1 base and the J segment 7 bases; nucleotides outside the gene matches: 13. Per germline, CDR1 SGHVS and CDR2 FNYEAQ. The CDR3 length is 17 residues. Measured with immunoSEQ multiplex PCR; TCRdb has only the in-frame clones, and not every one. This sample yields under 95,000 clones, of which 95% are seen a single time; 0.26% belongs to the top ten. The sequencing input was T cells isolated from PBMCs. The V and J genes are TRBV7-6 and TRBJ2-5; TRBD2 matches at 9 bases. This clonotype was sampled from a human donor in good health. The CDR3, as DNA: TGTGCCAGCAGCTTAGATATCTGGCGGGAGGGCCTGTTGACCCAGTACTTC. It yields the protein CASSLDIWREGLLTQYF.